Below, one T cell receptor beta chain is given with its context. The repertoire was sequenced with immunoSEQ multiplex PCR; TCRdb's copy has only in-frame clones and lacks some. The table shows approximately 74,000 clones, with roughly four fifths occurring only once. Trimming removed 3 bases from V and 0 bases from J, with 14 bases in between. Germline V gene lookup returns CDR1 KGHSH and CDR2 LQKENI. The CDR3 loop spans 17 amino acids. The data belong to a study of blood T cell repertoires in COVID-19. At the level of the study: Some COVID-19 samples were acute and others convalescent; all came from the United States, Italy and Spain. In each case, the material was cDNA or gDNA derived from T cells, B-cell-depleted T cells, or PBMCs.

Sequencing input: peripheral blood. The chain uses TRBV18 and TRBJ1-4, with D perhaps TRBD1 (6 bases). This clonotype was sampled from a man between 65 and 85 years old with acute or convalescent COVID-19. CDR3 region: CASSPLGQTATNEKLFF. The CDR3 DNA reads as TGTGCCAGCTCACCCCTCGGACAGACTGCAACTAATGAAAAACTGTTTTTT.